The 30 T cell receptor beta chains below all came from one sample that was sequenced in a study of T cell repertoires in cytomegalovirus infection. Each CDR3 protein is one row after TCRdb ran MiXCR on the reads. The data show about 830,000 distinct CDR3 sequences, with approximately 29% seen just once and around 12% held by the top ten. Their target antigens are unknown. This material consisted of cultured CD8+ T cells from PBMCs, taken from culture after CMV antigen stimulation. All receptors come from a human donor in good health (CMV status not recorded). Some clones in this sample may be carry-over from other donors' samples.

The CDR3 loop reads CASSTSGGLNNEQFF. The CDR3 coding sequence is TGCGCCAGCAGCACTAGCGGGGGGCTTAACAATGAGCAGTTCTTC. This sequence joins TRBV5-1 and TRBJ2-1; 12 nucleotides agree with TRBD2. After removal of 4 bases from V and 5 bases from J, the junction contained 4 bases not matched to a gene. Germline CDR1 SGHRS, CDR2 YFSETQ. The CDR3 loop spans 15 amino acids.

This chain uses TRBV15 with TRBJ1-5; D is uncertain. Germline CDR1 and CDR2: LNHNV and YYDKDF (reference sequence). The length of the CDR3 is 14 residues. Trimming removed 3 bases at V and 1 base at J, with 7 bases between. CDR3 in amino acids: CATSSSGSNQPQHF. CDR3 in DNA: TGTGCCACCAGCAGTTCTGGGAGCAATCAGCCCCAGCATTTT.

V gene TRBV13 combines with J gene TRBJ1-1, with 9 bases matching TRBD1. The CDR3 has 17 amino acids. V lost 1 base to trimming and J lost 1 base; unmatched junction nucleotides: 7. Germline CDR1 reads PRHDT; CDR2 reads FYEKMQ (reference sequence). CDR3 loop: CASSLERTGAQNTEAFF. CDR3 bases: TGTGCCAGCAGCTTAGAAAGGACAGGGGCCCAGAACACTGAAGCTTTCTTT.

CDR3 residues: CASSERQYNEQFF. The CDR3 nucleotides are TGTGCCAGCAGTGAAAGACAGTACAATGAGCAGTTCTTC. The chain combines TRBV25-1 with TRBJ2-1, with a tentative D call TRBD1 (5 bases). The CDR3 totals 13 residues. V lost 2 bases, J lost 4 bases, and 6 bases lay in between. Germline CDR1 and CDR2: MGHDK and SYGVNS.

Remarks on this clonotype: An end of the junction does not agree with germline; a read error may underlie this. The rearrangement links TRBV6-2 or TRBV6-3 to TRBJ2-5; 9 bases agree with TRBD1. The CDR3 consists of 14 residues. Germline V gene data show CDR1 as MNHEY and CDR2 as SVGEGT. For the CDR3, the DNA is TGTGTCAGCAGTGGGGACAGGGTGCGAGAGACCCAGTACTTC. The encoded protein is CVSSGDRVRETQYF.

CDR3 sequence (DNA): TGTGCTAGTGGTTTGGCTACCAGGGCTCACACTGAAGCTTTCTTT. As protein: CASGLATRAHTEAFF. This rearrangement joins TRBV12-5 to TRBJ1-1; weak D call: TRBD1 (5 bases). This CDR3 has 15 amino acids. Trimming took 1 base from V and 3 from J, leaving 12 bases between them. Germline V gene lookup returns CDR1 LGHNT and CDR2 FRNRAP.

This clonotype turned up a few times. The V gene is TRBV10-1, the J gene TRBJ1-3; the D is unclear. The V end lost 8 bases, the J end lost 1 base, and 9 bases lay between the germline ends. CDR3 length equals 13 residues. CDR1 WNHNN and CDR2 SYGVQD come from the germline V gene (reference sequence). CDR3 loop: CASSWGSGNTIYF. As DNA, the CDR3 is TGCGCCAGCTCGTGGGGATCTGGAAACACCATATATTTT.

The chain joins TRBV5-5 to TRBJ1-1, with 9 bases matching TRBD1. This CDR3 is built from 15 residues. Trimming removed 5 bases from V and 0 bases from J; junction bases left unmatched: 5. CDR1 is SGHKS and CDR2 is YYEKEE in the germline V gene (reference sequence). CDR3 DNA: TGTGCCAGCAGACTGGACAGGGGCTTGAACACTGAAGCTTTCTTT. This codes for CASRLDRGLNTEAFF.

The genes are TRBV5-5 and TRBJ2-1, with D possibly matching TRBD2 (5 bases). Germline assignment: CDR1 SGHKS and CDR2 YYEKEE (reference sequence). Deletions cut 1 base from V and 0 bases from J, with 11 bases between. This CDR3 has 16 amino acids. CDR3: CASSLYGKSSYNEQFF. In nucleotides, the CDR3 is TGTGCCAGCAGCTTGTACGGGAAGAGCTCCTACAATGAGCAGTTCTTC.

The DNA for the CDR3 is TGTGCCAGCAGTCCAGGGTCCGGGCCTCCGAAGGCAGATACGCAGTATTTT. The encoded protein is CASSPGSGPPKADTQYF. The chain is built from TRBV27 and TRBJ2-3; D possibly corresponds to TRBD1 (5 bases). V lost 5 bases and J lost 4, with 22 bases in between. Per the germline V gene, CDR1 is MNHEY and CDR2 is SMNVEV (reference sequence). This CDR3 contains 17 residues.

The chain joins TRBV20-1 to TRBJ2-3; D is possibly TRBD1 or TRBD2 (5 bases each). V gave up 5 bases and J gave up 3 bases, with 18 bases separating them. Germline V lookup: CDR1 DFQATT, CDR2 SNEGSKA (reference sequence). The length of the CDR3 is 15 residues. In nucleotides, the CDR3 is TGCAGTGCTGAAATCGGGACGGTAAAAACAGATACGCAGTATTTT. Translated, it gives CSAEIGTVKTDTQYF.

V is TRBV28 and J is TRBJ1-1; D might be TRBD1 (6 bases). CDR3 size: 14 residues. V lost 0 bases, J lost 11 bases, and 16 bases lay in between. Per germline, CDR1 MDHEN and CDR2 SYDVKM. As DNA, the CDR3 is TGTGCCAGCAGTTTATGGTCGTCGGGGGCGGTGGCTTTCTTT. It encodes CASSLWSSGAVAFF.

This clonotype was seen only a few times. The chain links TRBV27 to TRBJ2-3; D gene uncertain. The CDR3 is 15 amino acids. Germline V gives CDR1 MNHEY, CDR2 SMNVEV (reference sequence). With 2 bases removed from V and 0 bases from J, the gap between germline ends came to 9 bases. CDR3 DNA sequence: TGTGCCAGCAGTTTAATCCCAATCAGCACAGATACGCAGTATTTT. Encoded protein: CASSLIPISTDTQYF.

The chain uses TRBV4-3 and TRBJ1-5, with no clear D. Trimming took off 2 bases at V and 5 bases at J, with 10 bases between the two ends. The V gene's germline CDR1 is LGHNA and CDR2 YSLEER. The CDR3 runs 14 residues. The chain's CDR3 is CASSQHKHYQPQHF. CDR3 DNA: TGCGCCAGCAGCCAACATAAACACTATCAGCCCCAGCATTTT.

The chain joins TRBV6-2 or TRBV6-3 to TRBJ1-2; D is undetermined. CDR1 is MNHEY, CDR2 SVGEGT, per germline. This CDR3 spans 11 amino acids. V dropped 7 bases and J dropped 4 bases, with 7 bases sitting between them. CDR3 nucleotide sequence: TGTGCCAGCAATGCGGGCTATGGCTACACCTTC. Translation gives CASNAGYGYTF.

The chain joins TRBV6-6 to TRBJ1-1; D perhaps matches TRBD1 (5 bases). Germline V lookup: CDR1 MNHNY, CDR2 SVGAGI (reference sequence). CDR3 size: 14 residues. V lost 6 bases to trimming and J lost 7 bases, with 18 bases between them. CDR3 sequence reads: CASRSRDNTIEAFF. The CDR3 DNA is TGTGCCAGCAGGTCCAGGGATAACACAATTGAAGCTTTCTTT.

The table lists this clonotype with many counts. This chain joins TRBV7-9 and TRBJ2-3; D might be TRBD1 (6 bases). The CDR3 is 13 residues long. The V gene lost 8 bases and the J gene lost 4 bases, with 13 bases spanning the gap. CDR1 SEHNR and CDR2 FQNEAQ come from the germline V gene (reference sequence). Here the CDR3 DNA reads TGTGCCAGCTCACCACCAGGGGCAGATACGCAGTATTTT. This sequence encodes CASSPPGADTQYF.

The CDR3 protein is CASSQVEETSYEQYV. The CDR3 DNA follows: TGCGCCAGCAGCCAAGTAGAAGAAACGTCCTACGAGCAGTACGTC. This chain uses TRBV4-3 with TRBJ2-7, with unresolved D. The germline V gene has CDR1 LGHNA and CDR2 YSLEER. Trimming took 1 base from V and 1 from J, leaving 11 bases between them. CDR3 length: 15 amino acids.

This clonotype was recorded a few times. The CDR3 DNA follows: TGTGCCAGCAGCGCCCTGGGGACGGGCAATCAGCCCCAGCATTTT. Amino acid sequence: CASSALGTGNQPQHF. The chain uses TRBV7-9 and TRBJ1-5, with a tentative D call TRBD1 (5 bases). Germline CDR1 reads SEHNR; CDR2 reads FQNEAQ (reference sequence). With 5 bases removed from V and 2 bases from J, the gap between germline ends came to 13 bases. This CDR3 region has 15 residues.

This clonotype occurred a few times. The V gene is TRBV4-1, the J gene TRBJ2-5; 11 bases map to TRBD2. Germline-derived CDR1 and CDR2 are MGHRA and YSYEKL. The CDR3 runs 15 residues. V shed 0 bases, J shed 5 bases, and the junction held 2 bases outside the gene matches. The CDR3 loop reads CASSQDWTSGETQYF. CDR3 nucleotide sequence: TGCGCCAGCAGCCAAGATTGGACTAGCGGGGAGACCCAGTACTTC.

There are a few counts of this clonotype. V is TRBV19 and J is TRBJ1-5, with D perhaps TRBD1 (5 bases). The CDR3 has 15 residues. Germline V CDR1 and CDR2: LNHDA, SQIVND (reference sequence). The V and J ends lost 9 bases and 6 bases respectively, with 21 bases between them. CDR3 coding DNA: TGTGCCAGGACCCCCCCCGCAGGGTCAGGTCAGCCCCAGCATTTT. Its translation: CARTPPAGSGQPQHF.

This clonotype has more than one count but fewer than ten. This chain joins TRBV6-4 and TRBJ1-1, with D perhaps matching TRBD1 (6 bases). Germline V gene data show CDR1 as MRHNA and CDR2 as SNTAGT. The CDR3 runs 14 residues. V gave up 6 bases and J gave up 0 bases, with 11 bases separating them. CDR3 DNA sequence: TGTGCCAGCAGACAGGGCGCGATGAACACTGAAGCTTTCTTT. This sequence encodes CASRQGAMNTEAFF.

The CDR3 bases are TGTGCCAGCAGCTCCGGGGTGAGAGGGCGCACAGATACGCAGTATTTT. Translating gives CASSSGVRGRTDTQYF. The rearrangement uses TRBV7-6 and TRBJ2-3; maybe TRBD2 (5 bases). This CDR3 region has 16 residues. Trimming stripped 4 bases from V and 1 base from J, with 15 bases between. Germline CDR1 SGHVS, CDR2 FNYEAQ.

The rearrangement links TRBV6-2 or TRBV6-3 to TRBJ2-1; 13 bases map to TRBD2. The junction had 6 bases not matched to a gene; V was cut back by 6 bases and J by 7 bases. Per germline, CDR1 MNHEY and CDR2 SVGEGT. This CDR3 spans 15 amino acids. The DNA for the CDR3 is TGTGCCAGCAGACGACTAGCGGGGGGAGGTAATGAGCAGTTCTTC. Its protein is CASRRLAGGGNEQFF.

There are a few counts of this clonotype. J is TRBJ1-2 and V is TRBV7-8; 8 bases agree with TRBD1. V lost 7 bases to trimming and J lost 6 bases; unmatched junction nucleotides: 13. Germline assignment: CDR1 SGHVS and CDR2 FQNEAQ. The CDR3 extends over 15 amino acids. This CDR3 is CASTFEGQVIDGYTF. The CDR3, as DNA: TGTGCCAGCACCTTCGAGGGACAGGTGATTGATGGCTACACCTTC. Based on the CDR3 plus reference TRBV7-8 and TRBJ1-2, the full variable domain is GAGVSQSPRYKVAKRGQDVALRCDPISGHVSLFWYQQALGQGPEFLTYFQNEAQLDKSGLPSDRFFAERPEGSVSTLKIQRTQQEDSAVYLCASTFEGQVIDGYTFGSGTRLTVV.

This clonotype was picked up a small number of times. The chain couples TRBV2 to TRBJ2-3; D remains unclear. Germline CDR1 SNHLY, CDR2 FYNNEI. The CDR3 covers 14 residues. Trimming removed 2 bases at V and 3 bases at J, with 9 bases between. The DNA for the CDR3 is TGTGCCAGCAGTGAACGTACACGGACAGATACGCAGTATTTT. Encoded protein: CASSERTRTDTQYF.

This clonotype was observed a few times. The rearrangement links TRBV19 to TRBJ2-1; D remains unclear. V lost 9 bases and J 0 bases, leaving 15 bases between the germline ends. The CDR3 runs 15 residues. Germline CDR1 is LNHDA and CDR2 is SQIVND (reference sequence). CDR3 amino acids: CASNKPPYSYNEQFF. The CDR3 bases are TGTGCCAGCAATAAACCACCGTACTCCTACAATGAGCAGTTCTTC.

Only a few counts were recorded for this clonotype. This chain joins TRBV6-1 and TRBJ1-2; no clear D gene. The CDR3 consists of 13 residues. The V and J ends lost 5 bases and 8 bases respectively, with 15 bases between them. Germline V gives CDR1 MNHNS, CDR2 SASEGT. CDR3 sequence reads: CASSLNPARGYTF. CDR3 nucleotide sequence: TGTGCCAGCAGTTTAAACCCCGCGAGGGGCTACACCTTC.

This clonotype was seen a handful of times. The rearrangement uses TRBV7-6 and TRBJ2-7; D unclear. The V gene lost 0 bases and the J gene lost 3 bases, with 12 bases spanning the gap. The CDR3 has 15 residues. Germline assignment: CDR1 SGHVS and CDR2 FNYEAQ. This CDR3 reads CASSLAPGPDYEQYV. CDR3 DNA sequence: TGTGCCAGCAGCTTAGCGCCAGGTCCCGACTACGAGCAGTACGTC.

A word on this clonotype: Just one base apart from a much larger clone, this may be a read error. The CDR3 is CANSLYGGVDNQPQHF. CDR3 nucleotide sequence: TGTGCCAACAGTTTATACGGGGGTGTGGACAATCAGCCCCAGCATTTT. The chain employs TRBV27 and TRBJ1-5; perhaps TRBD1 as D (5 bases). Looked up from germline, CDR1 is MNHEY and CDR2 is SMNVEV (reference sequence). The CDR3 runs to 16 residues.